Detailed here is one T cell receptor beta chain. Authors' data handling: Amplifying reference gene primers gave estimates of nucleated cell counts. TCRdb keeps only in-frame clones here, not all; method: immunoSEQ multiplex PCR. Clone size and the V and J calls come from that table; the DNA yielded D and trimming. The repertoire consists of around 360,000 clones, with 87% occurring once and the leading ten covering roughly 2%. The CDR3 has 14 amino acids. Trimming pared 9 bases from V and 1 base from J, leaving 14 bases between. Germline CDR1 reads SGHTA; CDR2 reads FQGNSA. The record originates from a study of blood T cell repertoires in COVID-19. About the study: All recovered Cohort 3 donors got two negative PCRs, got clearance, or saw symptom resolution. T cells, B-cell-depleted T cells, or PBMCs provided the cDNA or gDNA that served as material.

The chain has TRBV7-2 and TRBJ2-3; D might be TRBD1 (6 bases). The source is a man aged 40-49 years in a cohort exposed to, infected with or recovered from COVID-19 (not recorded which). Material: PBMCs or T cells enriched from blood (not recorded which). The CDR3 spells CASRQGSGTDTQYF. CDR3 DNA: TGTGCCAGTCGCCAGGGGAGCGGCACAGATACGCAGTATTTT.